This entry lists 12 T cell receptor beta chains sequenced from one sample in a study of T-cell reconstitution after alpha-beta-depleted transplantation in children (dated by TCRdb to about 2016). Sample treatment or condition, as interpreted from the label and publication: allogeneic hematopoietic cell transplantation with graft depleted of TCRalphabeta T cells and CD19 B cells. Preparation of the library involved PCR. For sequencing, an Illumina HiSeq 2500 was employed. To normalize quantification of the TCRbeta repertoire, the TCR libraries were built with molecular barcoding that relied on unique molecular identifiers. The public reads were quality trimmed at Q25 with fastp and then assembled into clones with MiXCR by TCRdb, keeping productive beta chains. Rows merge per CDR3 protein into single entries with the most common DNA and genes. This sample has about 980,000 distinct CDR3 sequences in its table, and about 26% of those were observed once. The ten largest clones capture 28% of the sample.

The source material was PBMCs, mostly from graft donor cells, sampled 360 days after TCRalphabeta/CD19-depleted stem cell transplant. The receptors were gathered from a boy younger than two who had a stem cell transplant for SCID, so the T cells may come from the graft donor.

There are a few counts of this clonotype. The chain carries TRBV4-1 and TRBJ2-5; D unresolved. V lost 3 bases and J lost 0, with 11 bases in between. The length of the CDR3 is 15 residues. Germline V gene lookup returns CDR1 MGHRA and CDR2 YSYEKL. The CDR3 is CASSHLDGNQETQYF. The CDR3 nucleotides read TGCGCCAGCAGCCACCTGGACGGAAACCAAGAGACCCAGTACTTC.

V and J are TRBV4-1 and TRBJ1-1; D possibly corresponds to TRBD1 (5 bases). Germline V gene data show CDR1 as MGHRA and CDR2 as YSYEKL. The CDR3 is 14 residues long. V was pared by 4 bases and J by 1 base, with 10 bases between. The CDR3 DNA sequence: TGCGCCAGCAGCCTAACAGGCTGGAACACTGAAGCTTTCTTT. Translated: CASSLTGWNTEAFF.

The chain is built from TRBV6-2 or TRBV6-3 and TRBJ2-7; TRBD1 matches 7 bases. The CDR3 is 15 residues long. The germline V gene has CDR1 MNHEY and CDR2 SVGEGT. The ends lost 4 bases at V and 7 bases at J; junction bases unmatched: 13. The CDR3 sequence is CASSWGQRPLGEQYF. The CDR3 DNA sequence: TGTGCCAGCAGTTGGGGACAGAGGCCTTTGGGGGAGCAGTACTTC.

The rearrangement joins TRBV7-8 to TRBJ2-1; no firm D call. CDR1 is SGHVS and CDR2 is FQNEAQ in the germline V gene. The CDR3 loop spans 16 amino acids. Trimming stripped 5 bases from V and 1 base from J, with 15 bases between. The CDR3 is CASSPWEGRSYNEQFF. DNA for the CDR3: TGTGCCAGCAGCCCTTGGGAAGGTCGGTCCTACAATGAGCAGTTCTTC.

In its sample, this clonotype was seen a few times. The CDR3 reads CASSVDMGGGEQYF. CDR3 sequence (DNA): TGTGCCAGCAGCGTAGACATGGGGGGGGGCGAGCAGTACTTC. This sequence joins TRBV9 and TRBJ2-7, with TRBD2 matching over 7 bases. The germline CDR1 and CDR2 sequences are SGDLS and YYNGEE. J was trimmed by 6 bases and V by 0 bases; bases with no gene match: 6. The CDR3 is made up of 14 amino acids.

V usage is TRBV7-6 and J usage is TRBJ2-4; D may be TRBD1 or TRBD2 (5 bases each). Germline-derived CDR1 and CDR2 are SGHVS and FNYEAQ. V was pared by 5 bases and J by 3 bases, with 17 bases between. The CDR3 has 16 amino acids. CDR3 amino acids: CASSPGPRLDKNIQYF. DNA of the CDR3: TGTGCCAGCAGCCCGGGGCCCCGACTGGACAAAAACATTCAGTACTTC.

A few counts support this clonotype. The rearrangement links TRBV6-5 to TRBJ2-1, with D perhaps TRBD1 or TRBD2 (7 bases each). CDR1 is MNHEY and CDR2 is SVGAGI in the germline V gene. The CDR3 loop spans 16 amino acids. Trimming stripped 0 bases from V and 5 bases from J, with 14 bases between. The CDR3 nucleotides read TGTGCCAGCAGTTACTCGGCCAGGGGGACTAACAATGAGCAGTTCTTC. Translated: CASSYSARGTNNEQFF.

A note on this clonotype: One end of the junction fails to match germline, which may point to a read error. This chain connects TRBV4-2 to TRBJ2-5, with 7 bases identical to TRBD1. The CDR3 is 16 amino acids. Germline V gene lookup returns CDR1 LGHNA and CDR2 YNFKEQ. The CDR3, as DNA: TGTGCCAGTAGCCAAGATCCGGACAGGAGCCAAGAGACCCAGTACTTC. Encoded protein: CASSQDPDRSQETQYF.

This clonotype came up many times. The chain couples TRBV12-3 or TRBV12-4 to TRBJ2-5, with D possibly TRBD1 on 5 matching bases. The CDR3 is 12 residues long. Trimming pared 3 bases from V and 4 bases from J, leaving 6 bases between. The CDR3 sequence is CASSFTGETQYF. CDR3 sequence (DNA): TGTGCCAGCAGTTTTACAGGAGAGACCCAGTACTTC.

This clonotype was counted between two and nine times. This chain connects TRBV29-1 to TRBJ1-1; perhaps TRBD1 as D (5 bases). CDR3 length: 13 amino acids. The V gene's germline CDR1 is SQVTM and CDR2 ANQGSEA. V was shortened by 6 bases and J by 4 bases, with 15 bases between the two germline ends. The CDR3 spells CSVADRRVTEAFF. CDR3 coding DNA: TGCAGCGTCGCGGATCGCAGGGTCACTGAAGCTTTCTTT.

V is TRBV5-1 and J is TRBJ2-1; TRBD2 might be the D (6 bases). V was clipped by 3 bases and J by 1 base, with 20 bases between them. CDR3 size: 18 residues. Germline CDR1 SGHRS, CDR2 YFSETQ. CDR3: CASSSNPGRPTSYNEQFF. CDR3 nucleotide sequence: TGCGCCAGCAGCTCCAACCCGGGGAGGCCGACTTCCTACAATGAGCAGTTCTTC.

This clonotype has only a few counts. The CDR3 coding sequence is TGCAGTGCTAGAGGGGCAGCCCGAGGGGACTATGGCTACACCTTC. Translated, it gives CSARGAARGDYGYTF. The chain has TRBV20-1 and TRBJ1-2, with D perhaps TRBD1 (5 bases). The V gene's germline CDR1 is DFQATT and CDR2 SNEGSKA (reference sequence). V lost 1 base to trimming and J lost 3 bases, with 15 bases between them. CDR3 length: 15 amino acids.